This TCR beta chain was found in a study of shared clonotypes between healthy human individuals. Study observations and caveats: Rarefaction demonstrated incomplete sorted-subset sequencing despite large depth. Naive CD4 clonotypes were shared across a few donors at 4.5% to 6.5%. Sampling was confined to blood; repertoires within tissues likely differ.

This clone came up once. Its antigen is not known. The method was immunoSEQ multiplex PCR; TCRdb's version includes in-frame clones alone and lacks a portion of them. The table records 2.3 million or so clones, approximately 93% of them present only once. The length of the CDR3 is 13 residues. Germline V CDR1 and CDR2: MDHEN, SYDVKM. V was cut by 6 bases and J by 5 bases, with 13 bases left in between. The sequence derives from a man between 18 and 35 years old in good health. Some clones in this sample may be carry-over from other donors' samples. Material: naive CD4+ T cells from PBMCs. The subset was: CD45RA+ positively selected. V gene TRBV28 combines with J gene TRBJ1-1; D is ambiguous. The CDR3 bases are TGTGCCAGCAGCTACATGGGTGGGACTGAAGCTTTCTTT. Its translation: CASSYMGGTEAFF.